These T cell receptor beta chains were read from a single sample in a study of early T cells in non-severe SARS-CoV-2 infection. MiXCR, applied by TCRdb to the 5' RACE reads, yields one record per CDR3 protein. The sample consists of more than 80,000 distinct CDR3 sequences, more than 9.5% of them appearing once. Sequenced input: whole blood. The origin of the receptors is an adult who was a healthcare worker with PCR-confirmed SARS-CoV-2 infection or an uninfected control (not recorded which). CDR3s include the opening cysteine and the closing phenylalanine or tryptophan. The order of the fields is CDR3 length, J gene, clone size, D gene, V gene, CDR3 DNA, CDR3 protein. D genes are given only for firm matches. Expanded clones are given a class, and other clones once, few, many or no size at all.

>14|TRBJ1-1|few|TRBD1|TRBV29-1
TGCAGCGTGGGGACAGGGACCATGAACACTGAAGCTTTCTTT
CSVGTGTMNTEAFF
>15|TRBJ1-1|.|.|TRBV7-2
TGTGCCAGCAGCCCCCGCTTGGGTCCCTCTACGGAAGCTTTCTTT
CASSPRLGPSTEAFF
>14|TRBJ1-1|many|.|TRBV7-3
TGTGCCAGCAGCCTAGGGGGAACGAACACTGAAGCTTTCTTT
CASSLGGTNTEAFF
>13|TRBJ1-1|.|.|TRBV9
TGTGCCAGCAGCGGGGGAGGTTCCACTGAAGCTTTCTTT
CASSGGGSTEAFF
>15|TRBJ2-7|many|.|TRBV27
TGTGCCAGCAGTCCGACCGGTAGCGGCCCCTACGAGCAGTACTTC
CASSPTGSGPYEQYF
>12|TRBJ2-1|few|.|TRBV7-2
TGTGCCAGCAGCTTATCACACTATGAGCAGTTCTTC
CASSLSHYEQFF
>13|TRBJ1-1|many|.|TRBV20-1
TGCAGTGCTCCAAGGCAGGCGAACACTGAAGCTTTCTTT
CSAPRQANTEAFF
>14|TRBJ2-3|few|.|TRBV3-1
TGTGCCAGCAGCCAAGAATGGGAAAGAGATACGCAGTATTTT
CASSQEWERDTQYF
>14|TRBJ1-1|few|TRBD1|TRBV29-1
TGCAGCGTTACAGGGGCGCGGCCGCCGGATGAAGCTTTCTTT
CSVTGARPPDEAFF
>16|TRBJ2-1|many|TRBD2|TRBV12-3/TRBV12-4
TGTGCCAGCAGTTCCCGAGGTAGCGGGAGTTACAATGAGCAGTTCTTC
CASSSRGSGSYNEQFF
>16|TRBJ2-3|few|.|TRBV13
TGTGCCAGCAGCTTAAGGTCACGGGGTCGCACAGATACGCAGTATTTT
CASSLRSRGRTDTQYF
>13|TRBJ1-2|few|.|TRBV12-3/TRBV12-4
TGTGCCAGCAGGCAAAACGGACAGCCCGGCTACACCTTC
CASRQNGQPGYTF
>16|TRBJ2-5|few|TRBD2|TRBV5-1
TGCGCCAGCAGCTTGGAGTTAGCGGGGCCCCAAGAGACCCAGTACTTC
CASSLELAGPQETQYF
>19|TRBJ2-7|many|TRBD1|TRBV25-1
TGTGCCAGCAGCCGAGAATCCGGGACAGCTCGCCTTCCTTCCTACGAGCAGTACTTC
CASSRESGTARLPSYEQYF
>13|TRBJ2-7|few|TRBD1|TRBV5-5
TGTGCCAGCAGCTGGGACAGTTATTACGAGCAGTACTTC
CASSWDSYYEQYF
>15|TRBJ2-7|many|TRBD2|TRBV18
TGTGCCAGCTCACCTCTAGCGGGGGGATACTACGAGCAGTACTTC
CASSPLAGGYYEQYF
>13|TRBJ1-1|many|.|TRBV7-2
TGTGCCAGCAGCTTATCAGTGAACACTGAAGCTTTCTTT
CASSLSVNTEAFF
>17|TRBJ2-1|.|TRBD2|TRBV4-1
TGCGCCACCTGGGATACAGGGAGCGGGGGCCCTCGGGGTGAGCAGTTCTTC
CATWDTGSGGPRGEQFF
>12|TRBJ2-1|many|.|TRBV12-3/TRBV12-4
TGTGCCAGCAGTTCGCGGATGAGTGAGCAGTTCTTC
CASSSRMSEQFF
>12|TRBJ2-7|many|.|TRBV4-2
TGTGCCAGCAGCTCAGATCCCTACGAGCAGTACTTC
CASSSDPYEQYF
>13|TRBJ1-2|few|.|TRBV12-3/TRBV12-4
TGTGCCAGCAGTTTAGACAGGGACTATGGCTACACCTTC
CASSLDRDYGYTF
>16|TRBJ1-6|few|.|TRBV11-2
TGTGCCAGCAGCTTAACGTCCGTATCCCGTCATTCACCCCTCCACTTT
CASSLTSVSRHSPLHF
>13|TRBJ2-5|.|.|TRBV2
TGTGCCAGCAGTGAAGGATTCCGAGAGACCCAGTACTTC
CASSEGFRETQYF
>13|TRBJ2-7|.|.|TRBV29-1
TGCAGCGTTGTGGGGGCCTGGGAGTACGAGCAGTACTTC
CSVVGAWEYEQYF
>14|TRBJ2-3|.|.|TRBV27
TGTGCCAGCAGTCACGGGGGGCAGGCAGATACGCAGTATTTT
CASSHGGQADTQYF
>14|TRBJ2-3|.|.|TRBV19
TGTGCCAGTAACCGTGCTACCGGGATAGATACGCAGTATTTT
CASNRATGIDTQYF
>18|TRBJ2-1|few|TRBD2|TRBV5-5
TGTGCCAGCAGCTTGGCCGGGCTAGCGGGAGTTTTGGGAAATGAGCAGTTCTTC
CASSLAGLAGVLGNEQFF
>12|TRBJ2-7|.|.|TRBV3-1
TGTGCCAGCAGCCCGAAGGGACACCTTAGCGTCTTC
CASSPKGHLSVF
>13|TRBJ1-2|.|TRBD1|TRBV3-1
TGTGCCAGCAGCCAACAGGGGGCCCTTGGCTACACCTTC
CASSQQGALGYTF
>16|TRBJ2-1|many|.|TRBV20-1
TGCAGTGCTAGAGGCAGTGGGGGAGAACTCTACAATGAGCAGTTCTTC
CSARGSGGELYNEQFF
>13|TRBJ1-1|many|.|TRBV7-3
TGTGCCAGCAGCTTTACAGACGGCACTGAAGCTTTCTTT
CASSFTDGTEAFF
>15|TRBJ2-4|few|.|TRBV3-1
TGTGCCAGCAGCTCAAGCGGGCTAGCCAAAAACATTCAGTACTTC
CASSSSGLAKNIQYF
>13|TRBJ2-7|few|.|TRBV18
TGTGCCAGCTCACCTTTGGGGGTGGAGGAGCAGTACTTC
CASSPLGVEEQYF
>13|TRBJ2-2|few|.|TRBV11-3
TGTGCCAGCAGCTTCAGGGAAACCGGGGAGCTGTTTTTT
CASSFRETGELFF
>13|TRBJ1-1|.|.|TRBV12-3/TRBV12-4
TGTGCCAGCAGTTCTCGACTGGATTCAGAAGCTTTCTTT
CASSSRLDSEAFF
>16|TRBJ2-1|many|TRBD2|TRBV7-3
TGTGCCAGCAGCGACCCGGGACTAGCGGGGGGGTATGAGCAGTTCTTC
CASSDPGLAGGYEQFF
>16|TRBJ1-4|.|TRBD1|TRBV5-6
TGTGCCAGCAGCACGAGGGACAGTTCAACTAATGAAAAACTGTTTTTT
CASSTRDSSTNEKLFF
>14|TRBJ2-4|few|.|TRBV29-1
TGCAGCGTCTTAATGGACTCTAGAGGAAACATTCAGTACTTC
CSVLMDSRGNIQYF
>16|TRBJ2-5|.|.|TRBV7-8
TGTGCCAGCAGCTTAGGGGGGGCGCTTGCCCAAGAGACCCAGTACTTC
CASSLGGALAQETQYF
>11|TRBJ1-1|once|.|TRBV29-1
TGCAGCGGGTCACAGGGTGGTGAAGCTTTCTTT
CSGSQGGEAFF
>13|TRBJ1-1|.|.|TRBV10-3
TGTGCCATCAGTGAGCGGGACCGAAATGAAGCTTTCTTT
CAISERDRNEAFF
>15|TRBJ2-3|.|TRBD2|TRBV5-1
TGCGCCAGCAGGTCGACTAGCCGCGTTACAGATACGCAGTATTTT
CASRSTSRVTDTQYF
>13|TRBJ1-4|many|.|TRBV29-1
TGCAGCGTTGAGACAGGAACCCTGGATGGACTGTTTTTT
CSVETGTLDGLFF
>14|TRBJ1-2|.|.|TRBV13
TGTGCCAGCAGCGTTTTTCGTGGGAGCTATGGCTACACCTTC
CASSVFRGSYGYTF
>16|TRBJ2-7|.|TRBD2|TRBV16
TGTGCCAGCAGCCCCGGGGTGGGACTAGCACCATACGAGCAGTACTTC
CASSPGVGLAPYEQYF